This section outlines one T cell receptor beta chain sequence together with its context. The libraries were made with immunoSEQ v3.0 at survey level. Sequencing efforts were directed toward about 40,000-55,000 T-cell genomes per sample. The data were produced by immunoSEQ multiplex PCR, yet TCRdb's version contains in-frame clones alone and is incomplete. This sample has tens of thousands of clones; 70% to 90% occur once, and the top ten carry around 3.3%. The data belong to a study of long-term antiretroviral therapy in people with HIV. Germline CDR1 reads SGHTA; CDR2 reads FQGNSA. V shed 4 bases and J shed 1 base, with 12 bases lying between them. This CDR3 has 15 amino acids.

The source of this sequence is a woman aged 45-59 years with HIV. This specimen consisted of unsorted PBMCs, obtained 2.6 years after starting antiretroviral therapy. The chain recombines TRBV7-2 with TRBJ2-3; weak D call: TRBD2 (5 bases). CDR3 sequence (DNA): TGTGCCAGCAGCTGGAGAGCGGAAGGCACAGATACGCAGTATTTT. It is translated as CASSWRAEGTDTQYF. Combining the CDR3 with reference TRBV7-2 and TRBJ2-3 gives the whole variable domain GAGVSQSPSNKVTEKGKDVELRCDPISGHTALYWYRQSLGQGLEFLIYFQGNSAPDKSGLPSDRFSAERTGGSVSTLTIQRTQQEDSAVYLCASSWRAEGTDTQYFGPGTRLTVL.